This TCR beta chain was captured by sequencing in a study of T cell repertoires in ileal Crohn's disease. The study's findings and limits: Compared with non-smokers, active smokers at surgery showed more clonal expansions. All patients with clonality above 26.8% had endoscopic recurrence. Sorted CD8 T cells held more high-frequency clones than CD4.

The CDR3 is made up of 15 amino acids. V lost 5 bases, J lost 7 bases, and 8 bases stayed unmatched. Germline-derived CDR1 and CDR2 are MDHEN and SYDVKM. Approximately 500 nanograms of biopsy DNA per sample underwent TCRB immunosequencing. Libraries were prepared by immunoSEQ multiplex PCR; TCRdb keeps only in-frame clonotypes and omits some of them. The repertoire holds 6,000 or so clones, 55% to 75% seen once, with 8.5% to 10% in the top ten. As for this clone: Its target is not known. The sample carries other DNA sequences with the same CDR3.

Sequencing input: ileal tissue. The chain recombines TRBV28 with TRBJ2-7; 13 bases are a match to TRBD2. This receptor was identified in an adult with Crohn's disease. The CDR3 spells CASSPLTSGRGEQYF. In nucleotides, the CDR3 is TGTGCCAGCAGTCCCCTTACTAGCGGGAGGGGAGAGCAGTACTTC.